This record covers a single T cell receptor (beta chain). The entry originates in a study of human T cells and chemical hapten exposure. Via MiXCR, TCRdb re-called the RACE reads, giving one row per CDR3 protein. This sample has about 89,000 distinct CDR3 sequences, with approximately 10% found just once. Time point specified: patch test 2, 6 weeks after DPC sensitization. Indicated treatment: therapeutic diphenylcyclopropenone sensitization with weekly scalp DPC. Each patch test followed a blood draw. This CDR3 region has 14 residues. Trimming at V came to 5 bases and at J to 4 bases, leaving 8 bases not matched to a gene.

V usage is TRBV12-3 or TRBV12-4 and J usage is TRBJ2-7; TRBD1 matches 7 bases. This receptor was taken from a man aged 40-49 years with alopecia areata. Some clones in this sample may be carry-over from other donors' samples. This specimen consisted of whole blood, obtained in connection with sensitization to the hapten diphenylcyclopropenone (DPC). CDR3 region: CASSPGQQLYEQYF. The CDR3 region has the DNA TGTGCCAGCAGTCCGGGACAGCAACTATACGAGCAGTACTTC.